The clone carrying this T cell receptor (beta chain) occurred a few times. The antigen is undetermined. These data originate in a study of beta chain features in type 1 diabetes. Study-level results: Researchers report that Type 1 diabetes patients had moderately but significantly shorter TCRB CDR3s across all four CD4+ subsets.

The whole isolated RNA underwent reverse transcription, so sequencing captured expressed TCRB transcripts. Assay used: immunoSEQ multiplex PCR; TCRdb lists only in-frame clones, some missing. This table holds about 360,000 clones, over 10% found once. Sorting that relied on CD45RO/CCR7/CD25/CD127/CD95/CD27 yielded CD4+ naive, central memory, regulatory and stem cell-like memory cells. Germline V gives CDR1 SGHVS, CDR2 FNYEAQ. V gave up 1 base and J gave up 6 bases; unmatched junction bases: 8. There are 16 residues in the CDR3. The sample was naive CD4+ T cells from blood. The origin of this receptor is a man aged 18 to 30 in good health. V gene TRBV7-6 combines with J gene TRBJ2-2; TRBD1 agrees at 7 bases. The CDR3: CASSLEGAGGPGELFF. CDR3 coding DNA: TGTGCCAGCAGCTTAGAAGGGGCAGGGGGTCCCGGGGAGCTGTTTTTT.